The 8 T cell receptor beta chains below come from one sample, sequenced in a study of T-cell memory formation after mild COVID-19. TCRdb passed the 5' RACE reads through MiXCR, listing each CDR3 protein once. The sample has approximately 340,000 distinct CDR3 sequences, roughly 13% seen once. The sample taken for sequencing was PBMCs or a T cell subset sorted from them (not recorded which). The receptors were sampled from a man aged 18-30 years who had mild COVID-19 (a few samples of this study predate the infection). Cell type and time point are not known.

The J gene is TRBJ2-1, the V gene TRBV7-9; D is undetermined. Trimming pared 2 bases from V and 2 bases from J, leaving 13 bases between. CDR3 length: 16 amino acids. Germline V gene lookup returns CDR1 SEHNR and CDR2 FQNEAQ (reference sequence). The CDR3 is CASSLQLSRTYNEQFF. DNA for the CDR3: TGTGCCAGCAGCTTACAGCTTTCCCGTACCTACAATGAGCAGTTCTTC.

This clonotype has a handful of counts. The CDR3 spells CSPFVSGKNIQYF. The CDR3, as DNA: TGCAGTCCCTTTGTGAGCGGCAAAAACATTCAGTACTTC. This rearrangement joins TRBV20-1 to TRBJ2-4; perhaps TRBD2 as D (5 bases). This CDR3 comprises 13 residues. Germline V CDR1 and CDR2: DFQATT, SNEGSKA (reference sequence). Trimming took off 8 bases at V and 3 bases at J, with 14 bases between the two ends.

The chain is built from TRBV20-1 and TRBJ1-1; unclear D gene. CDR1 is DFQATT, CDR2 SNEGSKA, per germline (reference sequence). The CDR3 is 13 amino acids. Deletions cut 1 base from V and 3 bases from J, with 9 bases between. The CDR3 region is CSARGTSDTEAFF. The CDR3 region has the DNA TGCAGTGCTAGAGGGACGTCGGACACTGAAGCTTTCTTT.

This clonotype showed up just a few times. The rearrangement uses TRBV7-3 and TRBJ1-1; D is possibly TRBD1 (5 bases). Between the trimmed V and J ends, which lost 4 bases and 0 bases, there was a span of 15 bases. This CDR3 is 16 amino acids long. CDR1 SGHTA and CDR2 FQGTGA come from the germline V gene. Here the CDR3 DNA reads TGTGCCAGCAGCTCACAGCCCCGGGACCTGAACACTGAAGCTTTCTTT. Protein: CASSSQPRDLNTEAFF.

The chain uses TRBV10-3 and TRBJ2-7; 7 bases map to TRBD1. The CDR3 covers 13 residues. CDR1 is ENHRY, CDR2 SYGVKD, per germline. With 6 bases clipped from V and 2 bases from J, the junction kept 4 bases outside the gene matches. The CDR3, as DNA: TGTGCCATCAGGGCTCAGGGGGCCTACGAGCAGTACTTC. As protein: CAIRAQGAYEQYF.

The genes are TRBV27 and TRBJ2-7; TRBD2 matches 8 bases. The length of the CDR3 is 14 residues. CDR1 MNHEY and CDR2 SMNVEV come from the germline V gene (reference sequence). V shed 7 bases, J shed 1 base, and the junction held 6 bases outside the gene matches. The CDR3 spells CASNPGGGSYEQYF. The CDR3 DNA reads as TGTGCCAGCAACCCGGGGGGGGGTTCCTACGAGCAGTACTTC.

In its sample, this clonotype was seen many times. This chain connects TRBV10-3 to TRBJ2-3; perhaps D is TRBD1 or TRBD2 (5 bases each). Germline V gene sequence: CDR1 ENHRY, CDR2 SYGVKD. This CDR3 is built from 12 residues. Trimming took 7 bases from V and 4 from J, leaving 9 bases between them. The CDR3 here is CAIMGVADTQYF. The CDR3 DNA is TGTGCCATCATGGGGGTTGCAGATACGCAGTATTTT.

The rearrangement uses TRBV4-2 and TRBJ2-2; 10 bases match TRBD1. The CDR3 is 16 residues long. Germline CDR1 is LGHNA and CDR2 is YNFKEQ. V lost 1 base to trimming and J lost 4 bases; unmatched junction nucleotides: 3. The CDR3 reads CASSQGGQGVTGELFF. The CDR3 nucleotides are TGTGCCAGCAGCCAAGGTGGACAGGGGGTCACCGGGGAGCTGTTTTTT.